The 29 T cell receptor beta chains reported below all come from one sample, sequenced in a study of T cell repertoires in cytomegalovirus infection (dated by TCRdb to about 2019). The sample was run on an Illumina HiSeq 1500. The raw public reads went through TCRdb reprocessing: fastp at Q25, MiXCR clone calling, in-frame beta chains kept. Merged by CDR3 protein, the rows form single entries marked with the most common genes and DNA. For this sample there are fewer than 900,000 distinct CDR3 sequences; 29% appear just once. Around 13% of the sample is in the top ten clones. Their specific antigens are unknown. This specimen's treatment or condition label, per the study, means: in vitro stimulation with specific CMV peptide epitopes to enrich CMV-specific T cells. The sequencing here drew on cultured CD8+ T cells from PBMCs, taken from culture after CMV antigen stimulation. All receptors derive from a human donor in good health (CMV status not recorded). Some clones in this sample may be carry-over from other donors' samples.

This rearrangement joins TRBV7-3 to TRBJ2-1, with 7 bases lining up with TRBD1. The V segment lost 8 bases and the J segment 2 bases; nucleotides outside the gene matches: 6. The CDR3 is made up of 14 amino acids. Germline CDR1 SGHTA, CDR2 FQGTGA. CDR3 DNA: TGTGCCAGCGGGGCAGGGGGTACCTACAATGAGCAGTTCTTC. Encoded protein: CASGAGGTYNEQFF.

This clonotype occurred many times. The CDR3 spells CASSYSGETQYF. The CDR3 bases are TGTGCCAGCAGTTACTCGGGGGAGACCCAGTACTTC. This chain links TRBV6-5 with TRBJ2-5; no clear D gene. CDR1 and CDR2 (germline): MNHEY, SVGAGI. V was clipped by 0 bases and J by 5 bases, with 4 bases between them. The CDR3 totals 12 residues.

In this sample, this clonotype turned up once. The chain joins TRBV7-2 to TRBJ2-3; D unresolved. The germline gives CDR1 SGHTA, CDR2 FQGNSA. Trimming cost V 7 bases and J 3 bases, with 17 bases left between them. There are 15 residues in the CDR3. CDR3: CASTKNEFPTDTQYF. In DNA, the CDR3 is TGTGCCAGCACCAAAAATGAATTCCCAACAGATACGCAGTATTTT.

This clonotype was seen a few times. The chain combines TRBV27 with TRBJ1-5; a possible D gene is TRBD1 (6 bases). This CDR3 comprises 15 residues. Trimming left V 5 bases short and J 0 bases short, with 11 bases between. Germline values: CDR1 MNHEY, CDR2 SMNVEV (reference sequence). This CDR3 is CASSEGGLSNQPQHF. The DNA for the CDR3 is TGTGCCAGCAGTGAAGGGGGTCTTAGCAATCAGCCCCAGCATTTT.

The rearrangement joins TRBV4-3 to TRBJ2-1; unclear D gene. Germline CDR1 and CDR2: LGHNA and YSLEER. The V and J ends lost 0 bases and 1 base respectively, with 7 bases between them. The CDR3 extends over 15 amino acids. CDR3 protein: CASSQDTASYNEQFF. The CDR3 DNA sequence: TGCGCCAGCAGCCAAGATACCGCGTCCTACAATGAGCAGTTCTTC.

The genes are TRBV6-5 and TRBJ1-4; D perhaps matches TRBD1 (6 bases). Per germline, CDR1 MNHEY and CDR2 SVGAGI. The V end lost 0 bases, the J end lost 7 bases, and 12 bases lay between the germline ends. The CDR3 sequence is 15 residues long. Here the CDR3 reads CASSYSMGGPEKLFF. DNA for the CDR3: TGTGCCAGCAGTTACTCGATGGGGGGGCCTGAAAAACTGTTTTTT.

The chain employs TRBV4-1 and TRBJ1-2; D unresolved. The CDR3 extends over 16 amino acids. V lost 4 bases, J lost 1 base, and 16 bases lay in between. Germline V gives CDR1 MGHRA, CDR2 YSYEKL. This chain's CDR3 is CASSPDPGWDNYGYTF. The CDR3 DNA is TGCGCCAGCAGCCCCGACCCAGGTTGGGATAACTATGGCTACACCTTC.

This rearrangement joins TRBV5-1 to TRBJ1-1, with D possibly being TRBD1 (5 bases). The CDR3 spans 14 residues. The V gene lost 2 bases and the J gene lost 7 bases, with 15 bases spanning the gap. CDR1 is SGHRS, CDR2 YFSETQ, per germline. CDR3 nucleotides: TGCGCCAGCAGCTTAGGCGAACAAAGGGGTGAAGCTTTCTTT. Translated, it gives CASSLGEQRGEAFF.

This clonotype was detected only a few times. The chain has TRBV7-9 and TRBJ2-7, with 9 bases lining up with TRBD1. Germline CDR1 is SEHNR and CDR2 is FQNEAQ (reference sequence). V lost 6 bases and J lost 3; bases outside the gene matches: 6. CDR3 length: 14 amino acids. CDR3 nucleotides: TGTGCCAGCAGTGACAGGGGGATGGGCTACGAGCAGTACTTC. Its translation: CASSDRGMGYEQYF.

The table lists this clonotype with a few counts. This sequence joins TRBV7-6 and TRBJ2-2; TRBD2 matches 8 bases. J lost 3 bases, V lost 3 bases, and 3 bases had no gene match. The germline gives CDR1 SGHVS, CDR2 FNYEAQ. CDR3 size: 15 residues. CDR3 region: CASSLGGLDTGELFF. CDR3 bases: TGTGCCAGCAGCTTGGGGGGACTAGACACCGGGGAGCTGTTTTTT.

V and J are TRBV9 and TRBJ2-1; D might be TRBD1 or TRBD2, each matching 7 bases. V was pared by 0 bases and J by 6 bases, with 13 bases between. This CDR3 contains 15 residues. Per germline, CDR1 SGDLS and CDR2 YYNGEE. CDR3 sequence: CASSVGAGGGNEQFF. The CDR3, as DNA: TGTGCCAGCAGCGTAGGGGCAGGGGGGGGCAATGAGCAGTTCTTC.

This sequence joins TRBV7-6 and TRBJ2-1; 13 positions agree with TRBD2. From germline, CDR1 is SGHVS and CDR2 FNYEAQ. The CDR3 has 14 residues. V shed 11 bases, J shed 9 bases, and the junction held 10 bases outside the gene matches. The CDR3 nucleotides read TGTGCCGGAGAGACTAGCGGGGGGCATGGTGAGCAGTTCTTC. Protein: CAGETSGGHGEQFF.

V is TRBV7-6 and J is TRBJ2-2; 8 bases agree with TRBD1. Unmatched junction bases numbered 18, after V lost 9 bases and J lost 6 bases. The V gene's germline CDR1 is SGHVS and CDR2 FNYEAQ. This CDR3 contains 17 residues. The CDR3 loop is CASIPPQDREFSGELFF. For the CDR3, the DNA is TGTGCCAGTATACCTCCCCAGGACAGGGAATTCTCCGGGGAGCTGTTTTTT.

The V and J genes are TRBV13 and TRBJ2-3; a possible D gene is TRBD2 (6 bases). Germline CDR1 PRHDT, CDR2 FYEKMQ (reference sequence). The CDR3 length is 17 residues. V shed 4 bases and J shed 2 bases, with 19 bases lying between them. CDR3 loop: CASSSRASGEYTDTQYF. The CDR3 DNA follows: TGTGCCAGCAGCTCCCGTGCTTCGGGGGAATACACAGATACGCAGTATTTT.

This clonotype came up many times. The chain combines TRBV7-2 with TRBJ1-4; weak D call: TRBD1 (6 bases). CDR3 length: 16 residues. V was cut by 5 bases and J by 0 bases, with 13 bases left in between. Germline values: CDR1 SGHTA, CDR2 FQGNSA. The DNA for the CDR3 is TGTGCCAGCAGCGATCCCAACAGGGCAACTAATGAAAAACTGTTTTTT. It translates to CASSDPNRATNEKLFF.

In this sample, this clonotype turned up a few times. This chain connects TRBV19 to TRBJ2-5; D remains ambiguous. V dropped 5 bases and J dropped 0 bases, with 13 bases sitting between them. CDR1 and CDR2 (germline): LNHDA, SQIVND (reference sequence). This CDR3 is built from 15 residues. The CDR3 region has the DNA TGTGCCAGTAGTCTCCAAGGAAGGTACCAAGAGACCCAGTACTTC. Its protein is CASSLQGRYQETQYF.

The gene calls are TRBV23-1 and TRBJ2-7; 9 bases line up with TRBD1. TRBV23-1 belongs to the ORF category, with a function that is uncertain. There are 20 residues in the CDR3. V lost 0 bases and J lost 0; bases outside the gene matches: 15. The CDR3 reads CASSQSCGTGLVIFSYEQYF. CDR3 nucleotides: TGCGCCAGCAGTCAATCGTGCGGGACAGGGCTTGTAATTTTCTCCTACGAGCAGTACTTC.

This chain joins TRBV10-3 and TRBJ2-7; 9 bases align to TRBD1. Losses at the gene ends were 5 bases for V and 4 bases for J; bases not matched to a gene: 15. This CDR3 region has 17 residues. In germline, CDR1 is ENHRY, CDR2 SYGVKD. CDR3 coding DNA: TGTGCCATCAGTAGGATTTTCCGGGACAGGGAGGGGTACGAGCAGTACTTC. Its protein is CAISRIFRDREGYEQYF.

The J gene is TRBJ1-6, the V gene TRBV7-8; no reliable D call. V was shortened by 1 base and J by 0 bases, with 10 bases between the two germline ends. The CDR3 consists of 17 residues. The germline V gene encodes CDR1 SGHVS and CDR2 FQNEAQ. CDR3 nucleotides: TGTGCCAGCAGCTTAGGGGTCCCCGGCTCCTATAATTCACCCCTCCACTTT. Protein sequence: CASSLGVPGSYNSPLHF. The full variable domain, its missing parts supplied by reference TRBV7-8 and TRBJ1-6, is GAGVSQSPRYKVAKRGQDVALRCDPISGHVSLFWYQQALGQGPEFLTYFQNEAQLDKSGLPSDRFFAERPEGSVSTLKIQRTQQEDSAVYLCASSLGVPGSYNSPLHFGNGTRLTVT.

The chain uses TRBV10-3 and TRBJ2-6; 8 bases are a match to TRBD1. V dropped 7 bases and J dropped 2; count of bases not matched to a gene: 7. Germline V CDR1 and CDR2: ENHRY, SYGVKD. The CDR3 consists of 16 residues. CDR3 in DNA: TGTGCCATCAAAATTTCGGACAGGGCTGGGGCCAACGTCCTGACTTTC. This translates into CAIKISDRAGANVLTF.

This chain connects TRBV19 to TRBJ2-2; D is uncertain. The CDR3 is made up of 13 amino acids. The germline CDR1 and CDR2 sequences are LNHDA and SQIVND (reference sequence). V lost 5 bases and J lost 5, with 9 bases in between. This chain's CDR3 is CASSQPLTGELFF. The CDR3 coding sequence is TGTGCCAGTAGTCAACCACTAACCGGGGAGCTGTTTTTT.

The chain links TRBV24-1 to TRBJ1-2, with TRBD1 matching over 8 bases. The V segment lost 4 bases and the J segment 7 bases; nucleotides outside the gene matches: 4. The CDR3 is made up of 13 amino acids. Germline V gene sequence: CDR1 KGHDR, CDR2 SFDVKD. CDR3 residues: CATSDWTGFGYTF. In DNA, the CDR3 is TGTGCCACCAGTGACTGGACAGGGTTTGGCTACACCTTC.

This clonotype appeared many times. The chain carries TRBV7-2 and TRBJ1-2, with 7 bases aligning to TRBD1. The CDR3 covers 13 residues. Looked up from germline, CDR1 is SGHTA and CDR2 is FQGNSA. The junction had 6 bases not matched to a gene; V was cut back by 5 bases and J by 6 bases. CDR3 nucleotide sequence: TGTGCCAGCAGCCAGGGGGTGTTCGATGGCTACACCTTC. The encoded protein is CASSQGVFDGYTF.

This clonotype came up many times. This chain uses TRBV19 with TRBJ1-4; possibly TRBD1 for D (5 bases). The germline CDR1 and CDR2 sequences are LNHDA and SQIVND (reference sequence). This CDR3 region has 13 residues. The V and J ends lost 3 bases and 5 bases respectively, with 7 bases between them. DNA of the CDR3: TGTGCCAGTAGTATTTCAGGGAATGAAAAACTGTTTTTT. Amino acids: CASSISGNEKLFF. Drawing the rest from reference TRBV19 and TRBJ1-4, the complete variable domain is DGGITQSPKYLFRKEGQNVTLSCEQNLNHDAMYWYRQDPGQGLRLIYYSQIVNDFQKGDIAEGYSVSREKKESFPLTVTSAQKNPTAFYLCASSISGNEKLFFGSGTQLSVL.

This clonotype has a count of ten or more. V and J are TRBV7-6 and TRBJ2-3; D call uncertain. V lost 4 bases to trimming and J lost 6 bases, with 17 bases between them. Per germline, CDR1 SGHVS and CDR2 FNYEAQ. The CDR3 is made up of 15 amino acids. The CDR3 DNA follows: TGTGCCAGCAGCTCACTCTTAGACCCGACCGATACGCAGTATTTT. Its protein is CASSSLLDPTDTQYF.

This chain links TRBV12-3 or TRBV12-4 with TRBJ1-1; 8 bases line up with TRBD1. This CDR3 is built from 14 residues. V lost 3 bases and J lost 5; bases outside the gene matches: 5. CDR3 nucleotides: TGTGCCAGCAGTTTTAGCACAGGGGGGACTGAAGCTTTCTTT. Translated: CASSFSTGGTEAFF.

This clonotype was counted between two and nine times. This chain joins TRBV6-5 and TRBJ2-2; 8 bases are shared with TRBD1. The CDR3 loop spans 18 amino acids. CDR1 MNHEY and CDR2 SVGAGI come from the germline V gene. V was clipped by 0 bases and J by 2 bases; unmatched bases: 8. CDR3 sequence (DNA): TGTGCCAGCAGTTACTCGGACAGGGTTGGTGGAAACACCGGGGAGCTGTTTTTT. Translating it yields CASSYSDRVGGNTGELFF.

CDR3 sequence: CASNMDREKGSSYEQYF. As DNA, the CDR3 is TGTGCCAGCAACATGGACAGGGAAAAGGGAAGCTCCTACGAGCAGTACTTC. The chain uses TRBV7-8 and TRBJ2-7; TRBD1 agrees at 8 bases. This CDR3 has 17 residues. J lost 0 bases, V lost 7 bases, and 14 bases had no gene match. CDR1 SGHVS and CDR2 FQNEAQ come from the germline V gene.

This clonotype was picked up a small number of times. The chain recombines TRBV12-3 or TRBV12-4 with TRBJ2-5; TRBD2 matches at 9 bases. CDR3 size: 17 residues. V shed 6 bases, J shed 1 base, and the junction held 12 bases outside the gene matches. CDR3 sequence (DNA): TGTGCCAGCAGCACACCGGGTTATAGCGGGGGCCAAGAGACCCAGTACTTC. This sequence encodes CASSTPGYSGGQETQYF.